This TCR beta chain was found in a study of metastatic and nonmetastatic thyroid tumors. Study-wide findings and caveats: Versus benign nodules, malignant thyroid tumors reportedly had significantly higher TCR beta diversity, in blood and tumor.

Notes on this clone: Antigen unknown.

No patient received treatment before thyroid surgery. TCRdb reassembled clones from the PCR reads with MiXCR. The sample records several thousand clones, approximately 32% being singletons. Sample: adjacent normal tissue. This receptor was taken from a female donor with papillary thyroid cancer or a benign thyroid nodule (not recorded which). Some clones in this sample may be carry-over from other donors' samples.

The CDR3 loop is CASSQGYGYTF. CDR3 in DNA: TGTGCCAGCAGTCAAGGGTATGGCTACACCTTC. This chain uses TRBV11-2 with TRBJ1-2; D gene unclear. Germline loops: CDR1 SGHAT, CDR2 FQNNGV. The length of the CDR3 is 11 residues. Between the trimmed V and J ends, which lost 6 bases and 5 bases, there was a span of 7 bases.